This is a list of T cell receptor beta chains from one sample in a study of blood T cell repertoires in COVID-19. This table comes from immunoSEQ multiplex PCR, and its TCRdb copy is limited to in-frame clones, with some not included. The table has approximately 470,000 clones, 80% to 90% seen once. Source material: peripheral blood. The source is a human donor in a cohort sampled during active COVID-19. CDR3s include the opening cysteine and the closing phenylalanine or tryptophan. The order of the fields is D gene, V gene, J gene, clone size, CDR3 DNA, CDR3 protein. A D gene is named only where the DNA matches it firmly. Clone size is given for some rows only: seen once, a few or many times, or a class if the clone is expanded.

>.|TRBV6-5|TRBJ2-3|.
TGTGCCAGCAGTTACCACGGGACTCCTAAAGGAGATACGCAGTATTTT
CASSYHGTPKGDTQYF
>TRBD2|TRBV15|TRBJ2-1|.
TGTGCCACCAGCAGAAACTCGGGAGGGAATGAGCAGTTCTTC
CATSRNSGGNEQFF
>TRBD1|TRBV19|TRBJ1-1|.
TGTGCCAGTAGTGAAGGGACAGCGAACACTGAAGCTTTCTTT
CASSEGTANTEAFF
>.|TRBV7-9|TRBJ1-1|few
TGTGCCAGCAGCTCCCCGTCCTACACTGAAGCTTTCTTT
CASSSPSYTEAFF
>TRBD1|TRBV6-1|TRBJ1-2|few
TGTGCCAGCAGTGAATACACCGACAGGGGGCGAAGCTATGGCTACACCTTC
CASSEYTDRGRSYGYTF
>TRBD1|TRBV27|TRBJ1-2|.
TGTGCCAGTTCACATTTTGCAGGGGGCCAGACGATTGATTTCTTCTATGGCTACACCTTC
CASSHFAGGQTIDFFYGYTF
>TRBD1|TRBV7-9|TRBJ1-1|few
TGTGCCAGCAGCTCACCAAAATTCCGGGACAGGGTTTACGGCACTGAAGCTTTCTTT
CASSSPKFRDRVYGTEAFF
>TRBD1|TRBV19|TRBJ1-1|.
TGTGCCAGTAGTCTCCAAACAGGGGACACTGAAGCTTTCTTT
CASSLQTGDTEAFF
>.|TRBV18|TRBJ2-7|.
TGTGCCAGCTCACCTCAGGGTTTCTCCTACGAGCAGTACTTC
CASSPQGFSYEQYF
>TRBD2|TRBV12-5|TRBJ2-7|.
TGTGCTAGTGGCCAAGGACTAGCGGGAGCCTACGAGCAGTACTTC
CASGQGLAGAYEQYF
>TRBD1|TRBV18|TRBJ2-3|once
TGTGCCAGCTCCCGGGACAGGGTCATTTCGGATACGCAGTATTTT
CASSRDRVISDTQYF
>TRBD2|TRBV24-1|TRBJ2-1|.
TGTGCCACCAGTCCAGCGGGAGTTTCGAATGAGCAGTTCTTC
CATSPAGVSNEQFF
>.|TRBV4-3|TRBJ2-3|once
TGCGCCAGCAGCCAAGTCCCGGACTCATACACAGATACGCAGTATTTT
CASSQVPDSYTDTQYF
>.|TRBV5-1|TRBJ2-7|.
TGCGCCAGCAGCTTGGACCTAAGCTCCTACGAGCAGTACTTC
CASSLDLSSYEQYF
>TRBD2|TRBV9|TRBJ2-1|.
TGTGCCAGCAGCGTAGCTGGGGGCGGGGCGAGCGGGAGGGACAATGAGCAGTTCTTC
CASSVAGGGASGRDNEQFF
>TRBD1|TRBV30|TRBJ1-3|.
TGTGCCTGGAATACGCCAGGGGGCGGATGGAACACCATATATTTT
CAWNTPGGGWNTIYF
>.|TRBV28|TRBJ1-2|.
TGTGCCAGCAACCCGAGCTTTTCGGTTAATGACTATGGCTACACCTTC
CASNPSFSVNDYGYTF
>.|TRBV7-2|TRBJ2-1|.
TGTGCCAGCAGCTTAGTAGTCAGCGGCGGATACAATGAGCAGTTCTTC
CASSLVVSGGYNEQFF
>TRBD2|TRBV9|TRBJ2-7|.
TGTGCCAGCAGCCCCCCCGGGACTAGCGAGTACTACGAGCAGTACTTC
CASSPPGTSEYYEQYF
>TRBD1|TRBV30|TRBJ1-6|.
TGTGCCTGGGTCCAGACAGGGGGCTATAATTCACCCCTCCACTTT
CAWVQTGGYNSPLHF